The 3 T cell receptor beta chains listed next were all sequenced from one sample in a study of cytomegalovirus exposure and HLA in healthy donors. With 60 Vbeta and 13 Jbeta primers, the PCR was carried out. Profiling relied on immunoSEQ multiplex PCR, and the TCRdb table lists in-frame clones only, not all of them. The sample consists of about 140,000 clones, around 82% of them appearing once. Sequencing was carried out using PBMCs. All receptors derive from a man aged 35-49 years in good health and CMV-seropositive.

The chain links TRBV7-9 to TRBJ2-7; D ambiguous. The germline V and J ends were trimmed by 5 bases and 3 bases, with 5 bases remaining between them. The CDR3 is 11 residues long. From germline, CDR1 is SEHNR and CDR2 FQNEAQ (reference sequence). The CDR3 DNA reads TGTGCCAGCAGCCCTAACTACGAGCAGTACTTC. It yields the protein CASSPNYEQYF. The variable domain in full, with the rest retrieved from reference TRBV7-9 and TRBJ2-7, is DTGVSQNPRHKITKRGQNVTFRCDPISEHNRLYWYRQTLGQGPEFLTYFQNEAQLEKSRLLSDRFSAERPKGSFSTLEIQRTEQGDSAMYLCASSPNYEQYFGPGTRLTVT.

The CDR3 loop is CASSLYRADYGYTF. The CDR3 DNA reads TGCGCCAGCAGCTTATACAGGGCGGACTATGGCTACACCTTC. This chain links TRBV5-1 with TRBJ1-2; TRBD1 is a possible D gene (6 bases). The CDR3 is made up of 14 amino acids. Trimming shortened V by 2 bases and J by 3 bases, and 11 bases separated the two germline ends. The V gene's germline CDR1 is SGHRS and CDR2 YFSETQ.

The rearrangement joins TRBV19 to TRBJ2-5; TRBD2 matches at 10 bases. V lost 2 bases to trimming and J lost 5 bases; unmatched junction nucleotides: 8. The CDR3 runs to 16 residues. Per the germline V gene, CDR1 is LNHDA and CDR2 is SQIVND (reference sequence). The CDR3 here is CASSIKLAGLRETQYF. The CDR3 bases are TGTGCCAGTAGTATAAAACTAGCGGGACTGCGCGAGACCCAGTACTTC.